One sample yielded the 27 T cell receptor beta chains listed below, sequenced in a study of CD8+CD57+ T cells in acquired aplastic anemia. Genomic DNA, serving as template, underwent TCR beta VDJ and CDR3 profiling. TCRdb called the reads again in MiXCR, with one record for every CDR3 protein. Seen here are a few hundred thousand distinct CDR3 sequences, 45% to 65% observed once, and the top ten hold 6.5% to 10%. The sequenced sample was sorted CD4+, CD8+, or CD8+CD57+ T cells (not recorded which) from PBMCs. Receptors were obtained from a human donor with severe aplastic anemia or a healthy control (not recorded which).

The chain is built from TRBV18 and TRBJ1-2; perhaps TRBD1 as D (5 bases). Deletions cut 0 bases from V and 3 bases from J, with 11 bases between. Germline loops: CDR1 KGHSH, CDR2 LQKENI. This CDR3 is 15 amino acids long. In nucleotides, the CDR3 is TGTGCCAGCTCACCACCAGGGGAAGGTTACTATGGCTACACCTTC. It translates to CASSPPGEGYYGYTF.

This clonotype was counted ten times or more. This chain uses TRBV7-8 with TRBJ2-2, with TRBD2 identical over 12 bases. The junction had 5 bases not matched to a gene; V was cut back by 2 bases and J by 1 base. Germline V gene sequence: CDR1 SGHVS, CDR2 FQNEAQ. CDR3 length: 18 residues. The CDR3 sequence: CASSLRRTSGVNTGELFF. In DNA, the CDR3 is TGTGCCAGCAGCTTACGTCGGACTAGCGGGGTGAACACCGGGGAGCTGTTTTTT.

The rearrangement joins TRBV7-9 to TRBJ1-4, with D possibly being TRBD1 (6 bases). V dropped 5 bases and J dropped 11 bases, with 18 bases sitting between them. CDR3 length equals 14 residues. Looked up from germline, CDR1 is SEHNR and CDR2 is FQNEAQ (reference sequence). CDR3 coding DNA: TGTGCCAGCAGCCCTACAGGGATGATCGGGAAACTGTTTTTT. Translation gives CASSPTGMIGKLFF.

This clonotype occurred many times. This chain connects TRBV30 to TRBJ2-7, with 8 bases identical to TRBD1. V trimming: 5 bases; J trimming: 5 bases; junction bases outside the gene matches: 2. Germline CDR1 is GTSNPN and CDR2 is SVGIG (reference sequence). This CDR3 comprises 11 residues. CDR3 DNA: TGTGCCTGGCGGACAGGGCACGAGCAGTACTTC. Protein: CAWRTGHEQYF.

The chain recombines TRBV18 with TRBJ1-1; D is unclear. CDR3 length: 11 amino acids. The V and J ends lost 5 bases and 10 bases respectively, with 11 bases between them. Germline lookup yields CDR1 KGHSH and CDR2 LQKENI. In DNA form, the CDR3 reads TGTGCCAGCTCAGCCCTGGTAGGAGCTTTCTTT. This translates into CASSALVGAFF.

In its sample, this clonotype was seen many times. The chain combines TRBV7-2 with TRBJ2-3; 8 bases map to TRBD2. CDR1 and CDR2 from the germline V gene are SGHTA and FQGNSA. V lost 1 base to trimming and J lost 6 bases; unmatched junction nucleotides: 3. The CDR3 extends over 14 amino acids. The CDR3 coding sequence is TGTGCCAGCAGCTTAGTCTCTAGCGGGGATACGCAGTATTTT. Its protein product is CASSLVSSGDTQYF. Drawing the rest from reference TRBV7-2 and TRBJ2-3, the complete variable domain is GAGVSQSPSNKVTEKGKDVELRCDPISGHTALYWYRQSLGQGLEFLIYFQGNSAPDKSGLPSDRFSAERTGGSVSTLTIQRTQQEDSAVYLCASSLVSSGDTQYFGPGTRLTVL.

The chain links TRBV29-1 to TRBJ2-6; the D gene is possibly TRBD1 (5 bases). Per germline, CDR1 SQVTM and CDR2 ANQGSEA. The CDR3 consists of 14 residues. The V and J ends lost 7 bases and 1 base respectively, with 11 bases between them. This chain's CDR3 is CSATGISGANVLTF. In DNA, the CDR3 is TGCAGCGCCACAGGAATTTCTGGGGCCAACGTCCTGACTTTC. The complete variable domain, with remaining parts taken from reference TRBV29-1 and TRBJ2-6, reads SAVISQKPSRDICQRGTSLTIQCQVDSQVTMMFWYRQQPGQSLTLIATANQGSEATYESGFVIDKFPISRPNLTFSTLTVSNMSPEDSSIYLCSATGISGANVLTFGAGSRLTVL.

The chain carries TRBV12-3 or TRBV12-4 and TRBJ2-7; 9 bases match TRBD2. The CDR3 runs 13 residues. The J segment lost 5 bases and the V segment lost 6 bases, leaving 5 bases of the junction unmatched. CDR3: CASSLSGRNEQYF. CDR3 sequence (DNA): TGTGCCAGCAGCCTCAGCGGGAGGAACGAGCAGTACTTC.

The chain combines TRBV20-1 with TRBJ2-7; TRBD2 might be the D (7 bases). The CDR3 spans 14 residues. CDR1 is DFQATT and CDR2 is SNEGSKA in the germline V gene (reference sequence). V was trimmed by 0 bases and J by 7 bases, leaving 16 bases between them. The CDR3 sequence is CSARDQKGGWEQYF. The CDR3 nucleotides read TGCAGTGCTAGAGATCAGAAGGGGGGGTGGGAGCAGTACTTC.

A word on this clonotype: The conserved phenylalanine or tryptophan normally closing the CDR3 is absent here, so this likely arose from a read error. The V and J genes are TRBV5-1 and TRBJ2-3; TRBD2 is a possible D gene (6 bases). Trimming shortened V by 3 bases and J by 6 bases, and 11 bases separated the two germline ends. The CDR3 covers 13 residues. From germline, CDR1 is SGHRS and CDR2 YFSETQ. The CDR3, as DNA: TGCGCCAGCAGCTCTGGACTACAGGATACGCAGTATGTT. Translation: CASSSGLQDTQYV.

V usage is TRBV20-1 and J usage is TRBJ1-1; 8 nucleotides line up with TRBD1. This CDR3 is 15 amino acids long. Losses at the gene ends were 5 bases for V and 1 base for J; bases not matched to a gene: 9. CDR1 and CDR2 from the germline V gene are DFQATT and SNEGSKA (reference sequence). CDR3 in DNA: TGCAGTGCTTCACGCCCCCAGGGGGCGAACACTGAAGCTTTCTTT. It translates to CSASRPQGANTEAFF.

The sample holds one count of this clonotype. The rearrangement joins TRBV5-1 to TRBJ2-3; D unclear. Germline CDR1 reads SGHRS; CDR2 reads YFSETQ. This CDR3 has 13 residues. V was clipped by 1 base and J by 5 bases, with 8 bases between them. The CDR3 DNA follows: TGCGCCAGCAGCTTGAGTACCGGAGATACGCAGTATTTT. Protein sequence: CASSLSTGDTQYF.

The chain combines TRBV24-1 with TRBJ2-7, with a possible D match to TRBD1 (5 bases). V was pared by 2 bases and J by 5 bases, with 12 bases between. Germline V gene lookup returns CDR1 KGHDR and CDR2 SFDVKD. This CDR3 has 14 amino acids. This CDR3 is CATSDSGMLDEQYF. The CDR3 bases are TGTGCCACCAGTGATTCAGGGATGCTGGACGAGCAGTACTTC.

The chain recombines TRBV2 with TRBJ1-5, with TRBD1 matching over 7 bases. Germline CDR1 reads SNHLY; CDR2 reads FYNNEI. V gave up 7 bases and J gave up 3 bases; unmatched junction bases: 9. The CDR3 has 15 amino acids. The CDR3 bases are TGTGCCAGCAACAGAGGGGGCCCCTACAATCAGCCCCAGCATTTT. It specifies CASNRGGPYNQPQHF.

This clonotype was seen once. The chain uses TRBV19 and TRBJ1-2, with 7 bases that match TRBD1. The CDR3 runs to 14 residues. From germline, CDR1 is LNHDA and CDR2 SQIVND (reference sequence). V was pared by 5 bases and J by 4 bases, with 7 bases of the junction left unmatched. CDR3 protein: CASSLQGIGYGYTF. The CDR3 bases are TGTGCCAGTAGTTTACAGGGGATCGGCTATGGCTACACCTTC.

V gene TRBV29-1 combines with J gene TRBJ2-5, with D hard to call. This CDR3 region has 16 residues. Trimming left V 8 bases short and J 5 bases short, with 27 bases between. The V gene's germline CDR1 is SQVTM and CDR2 ANQGSEA. The CDR3 sequence is CSFGTFGARYSETQYF. DNA for the CDR3: TGCAGCTTTGGAACCTTTGGAGCGAGGTACTCGGAGACCCAGTACTTC. Looking up the rest from reference TRBV29-1 and TRBJ2-5 gives the full variable domain: SAVISQKPSRDICQRGTSLTIQCQVDSQVTMMFWYRQQPGQSLTLIATANQGSEATYESGFVIDKFPISRPNLTFSTLTVSNMSPEDSSIYLCSFGTFGARYSETQYFGPGTRLLVL.

This clonotype occurred many times. The V call is TRBV7-3, the J call TRBJ1-2; tentatively, D is TRBD1 (5 bases). CDR1 is SGHTA and CDR2 is FQGTGA in the germline V gene. The V and J ends lost 5 bases and 6 bases respectively, with 13 bases between them. The CDR3 covers 13 residues. The CDR3 DNA reads TGTGCCAGCAGCCCCGGGGGGGGAAATGGCTACACCTTC. Amino acid sequence: CASSPGGGNGYTF.

This clonotype was counted between two and nine times. The chain carries TRBV24-1 and TRBJ2-2; unclear D gene. The CDR3 covers 12 residues. Germline V gene lookup returns CDR1 KGHDR and CDR2 SFDVKD. V gave up 6 bases and J gave up 3 bases, with 4 bases separating them. CDR3 in DNA: TGTGCCACCAGTCTGTACACCGGGGAGCTGTTTTTT. Its translation is CATSLYTGELFF.

Many counts were recorded for this clonotype. The CDR3 sequence is CASSDRQTGNTIYF. For the CDR3, the DNA is TGTGCCAGCAGCGACAGACAGACTGGAAACACCATATATTTT. The chain joins TRBV9 to TRBJ1-3, with a tentative D call TRBD1 (5 bases). Germline assignment: CDR1 SGDLS and CDR2 YYNGEE. V gave up 3 bases and J gave up 2 bases, with 9 bases separating them. This CDR3 comprises 14 residues.

The V and J genes are TRBV6-6 and TRBJ2-6, with 8 nucleotides matching TRBD1. CDR3 size: 18 residues. The junction had 14 bases not matched to a gene; V was cut back by 6 bases and J by 4 bases. Germline V CDR1 and CDR2: MNHNY, SVGAGI (reference sequence). CDR3: CASSDQRTGSAGANVLTF. CDR3 sequence (DNA): TGTGCCAGCAGCGATCAAAGGACAGGGTCGGCCGGGGCCAACGTCCTGACTTTC.

The V and J genes are TRBV24-1 and TRBJ2-7; D is possibly TRBD1 (5 bases). CDR1 KGHDR and CDR2 SFDVKD come from the germline V gene. Trimming stripped 10 bases from V and 4 bases from J, with 19 bases between. The CDR3 totals 14 residues. The CDR3 protein is CATPRTHIGYEQYF. The CDR3 coding sequence is TGTGCCACTCCTCGGACACACATAGGGTACGAGCAGTACTTC.

There are many counts of this clonotype. This rearrangement joins TRBV4-2 to TRBJ1-2; D unresolved. The ends were cut back, 1 base at V and 1 base at J, with 13 bases in the middle. The CDR3 covers 16 residues. Per germline, CDR1 LGHNA and CDR2 YNFKEQ. This CDR3 reads CASSQVSPENNYGYTF. In nucleotides, the CDR3 is TGTGCCAGCAGCCAAGTTAGCCCAGAGAATAACTATGGCTACACCTTC.

This clonotype has only a few counts. The V and J genes are TRBV20-1 and TRBJ2-1, with 8 bases that match TRBD1. Germline lookup yields CDR1 DFQATT and CDR2 SNEGSKA (reference sequence). This CDR3 spans 14 amino acids. J was trimmed by 3 bases and V by 4 bases; bases with no gene match: 5. This CDR3 is CSATPGQDYNEQFF. CDR3 nucleotide sequence: TGCAGTGCTACACCGGGACAGGACTACAATGAGCAGTTCTTC.

The chain uses TRBV29-1 and TRBJ2-7; 9 bases match TRBD1. Germline values: CDR1 SQVTM, CDR2 ANQGSEA. The CDR3 runs to 14 residues. Unmatched junction bases numbered 8, after V lost 6 bases and J lost 2 bases. Here the CDR3 DNA reads TGCAGCGTAGAGTTGACAGGGGGGGCCTACGAGCAGTACTTC. Protein sequence: CSVELTGGAYEQYF.

V and J are TRBV20-1 and TRBJ2-1; D is perhaps TRBD2 (6 bases). The germline V gene encodes CDR1 DFQATT and CDR2 SNEGSKA (reference sequence). This CDR3 region has 16 residues. The CDR3 spells CSAASGGAGFYNEQFF. The CDR3 DNA reads TGCAGCGCAGCCTCCGGGGGAGCAGGGTTCTACAATGAGCAGTTCTTC.

This clonotype was counted only a few times. The chain couples TRBV19 to TRBJ1-5; no definite D call. The V gene lost 4 bases and the J gene lost 3 bases, with 10 bases spanning the gap. The CDR3 is 14 amino acids. The germline V gene encodes CDR1 LNHDA and CDR2 SQIVND (reference sequence). The chain's CDR3 is CASSTPGSNQPQHF. CDR3 coding DNA: TGTGCCAGTAGTACCCCGGGTTCCAATCAGCCCCAGCATTTT.

The chain has TRBV20-1 and TRBJ2-1; possibly TRBD1 or TRBD2 for D (5 bases each). Germline lookup yields CDR1 DFQATT and CDR2 SNEGSKA (reference sequence). Trimming left V 3 bases short and J 2 bases short, with 5 bases between. CDR3 size: 12 residues. The CDR3 here is CSARGAYNEQFF. DNA for the CDR3: TGCAGTGCTAGGGGGGCCTACAATGAGCAGTTCTTC.